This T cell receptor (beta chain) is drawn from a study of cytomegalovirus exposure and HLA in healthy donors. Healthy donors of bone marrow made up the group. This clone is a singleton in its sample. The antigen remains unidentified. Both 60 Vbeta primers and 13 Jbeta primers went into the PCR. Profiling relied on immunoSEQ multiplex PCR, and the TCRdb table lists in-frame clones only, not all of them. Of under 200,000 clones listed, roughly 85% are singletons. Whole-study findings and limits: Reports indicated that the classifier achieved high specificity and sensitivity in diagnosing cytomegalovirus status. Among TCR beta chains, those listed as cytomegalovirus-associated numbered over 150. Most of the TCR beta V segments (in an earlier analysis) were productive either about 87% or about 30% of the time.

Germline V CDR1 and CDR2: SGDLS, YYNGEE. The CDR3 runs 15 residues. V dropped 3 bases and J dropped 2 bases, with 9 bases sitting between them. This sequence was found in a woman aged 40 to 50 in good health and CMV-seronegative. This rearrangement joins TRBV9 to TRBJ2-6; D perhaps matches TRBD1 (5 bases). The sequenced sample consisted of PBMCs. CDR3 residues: CASSARVPGANVLTF. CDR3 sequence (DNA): TGTGCCAGCAGCGCCAGGGTTCCTGGGGCCAACGTCCTGACTTTC.